This T cell receptor (beta chain) appears in the sequencing data of a study of cytomegalovirus exposure and HLA in healthy donors. Study details: Earlier, some 170 million T cells were analyzed, and about 120 million unique TCR beta sequences were found among them.

The V gene lost 0 bases and the J gene lost 2 bases, with 9 bases spanning the gap. This CDR3 spans 15 amino acids. Germline V CDR1 and CDR2: SGDLS, YYNGEE. PCR primers comprised 60 Vbeta and 13 Jbeta primers. Clones were sequenced by immunoSEQ multiplex PCR, and TCRdb holds only the in-frame ones, with some missing. The table lists 54,000 or so clones, 70% to 80% of them singletons. Sequencing was performed on PBMCs. The sequence was collected from a woman aged 60-75 years in good health and CMV-seropositive. The chain couples TRBV9 to TRBJ1-5; D remains ambiguous. The CDR3 loop reads CASSVGPEGNQPQHF. The CDR3 bases are TGTGCCAGCAGCGTAGGTCCCGAGGGCAATCAGCCCCAGCATTTT. Together with reference TRBV9 and TRBJ1-5, the CDR3 gives the full variable domain: DSGVTQTPKHLITATGQRVTLRCSPRSGDLSVYWYQQSLDQGLQFLIQYYNGEERAKGNILERFSAQQFPDLHSELNLSSLELGDSALYFCASSVGPEGNQPQHFGDGTRLSIL.